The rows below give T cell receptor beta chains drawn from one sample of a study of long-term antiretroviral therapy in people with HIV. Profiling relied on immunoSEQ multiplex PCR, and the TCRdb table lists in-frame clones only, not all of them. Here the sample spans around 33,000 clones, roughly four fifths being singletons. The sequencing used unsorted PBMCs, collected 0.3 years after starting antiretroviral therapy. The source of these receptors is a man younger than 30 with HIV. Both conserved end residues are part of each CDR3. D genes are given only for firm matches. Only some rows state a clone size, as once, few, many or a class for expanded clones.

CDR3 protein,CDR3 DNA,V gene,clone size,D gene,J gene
CASSKGQGMNYGYTF,TGTGCCAGTAGTAAGGGACAGGGAATGAACTATGGCTACACCTTC,TRBV19,-,TRBD1,TRBJ1-2
CASSEVAGQSYEQYF,TGTGCCAGCAGTGAAGTTGCGGGACAGAGCTACGAGCAGTACTTC,TRBV2,-,-,TRBJ2-7
CASSGGTDNWGTDTQYF,TGCGCCAGCAGCGGCGGGACAGATAATTGGGGCACAGATACGCAGTATTTT,TRBV5-1,-,-,TRBJ2-3
CASSDSEGTGELFF,TGTGCCAGCAGTGACTCGGAGGGTACCGGGGAGCTGTTTTTT,TRBV6-4,-,-,TRBJ2-2
CASSPSGSYEQYF,TGTGCCAGCAGCCCTAGCGGGAGTTACGAGCAGTACTTC,TRBV7-2,once,TRBD2,TRBJ2-7
CASSDGTDTGELFF,TGCGCCAGCAGTGACGGGACGGACACCGGGGAGCTGTTTTTT,TRBV10-1,-,-,TRBJ2-2
CSVEDLAVTEDDYGYTF,TGCAGCGTTGAAGATCTTGCGGTGACAGAGGATGACTATGGCTACACCTTC,TRBV29-1,-,-,TRBJ1-2
CASMVSSFEQYF,TGTGCCAGCATGGTTAGCTCCTTCGAGCAGTACTTC,TRBV2,few,-,TRBJ2-7
CASSFNSGGDPPYEQYF,TGTGCCAGCAGCTTTAATAGTGGGGGGGATCCCCCCTACGAGCAGTACTTC,TRBV11-2,-,TRBD2,TRBJ2-7
CASSLGALMNTEAFF,TGTGCCAGCAGCCTGGGGGCCCTCATGAACACTGAAGCTTTCTTT,TRBV7-9,-,-,TRBJ1-1
CASRLGHNEQFF,TGTGCCAGCAGACTGGGGCACAATGAGCAGTTCTTC,TRBV5-4,-,-,TRBJ2-1
CASSEKWGQGNEQYF,TGTGCCAGCAGTGAAAAGTGGGGCCAAGGCAACGAGCAGTACTTC,TRBV6-1,-,-,TRBJ2-7
CASSFGYTEAFF,TGTGCCAGCAGCTTCGGATACACTGAAGCTTTCTTT,TRBV5-5,-,-,TRBJ1-1
CASSLVQDSYEQYF,TGTGCCAGCAGCTTAGTCCAGGACTCCTACGAGCAGTACTTC,TRBV11-2,-,-,TRBJ2-7
CASSLWGAPGAAKNIQYF,TGTGCCAGCAGTTTATGGGGGGCCCCAGGGGCGGCCAAAAACATTCAGTACTTC,TRBV27,-,-,TRBJ2-4
CASGDGGSGNTIYF,TGCGCCAGTGGGGACGGAGGCTCTGGAAACACCATATATTTT,TRBV5-1,few,-,TRBJ1-3
CASSYGEGQPQHF,TGTGCCAGCAGTTACGGGGAAGGGCAGCCCCAGCATTTT,TRBV6-5,-,-,TRBJ1-5
CASSLAGTGEGYTF,TGTGCCAGCAGCTTGGCCGGGACAGGGGAAGGCTACACCTTC,TRBV5-4,-,TRBD1,TRBJ1-2
CASSTWGGFSNQPQHF,TGTGCCAGTAGTACCTGGGGGGGCTTTAGCAATCAGCCCCAGCATTTT,TRBV19,-,-,TRBJ1-5
CAWSVRLAGGETQYF,TGTGCCTGGAGTGTCAGGCTAGCGGGAGGAGAGACCCAGTACTTC,TRBV30,-,TRBD2,TRBJ2-5
CASSVRESYEQYF,TGTGCCAGCAGCGTCCGGGAATCCTACGAGCAGTACTTC,TRBV9,-,-,TRBJ2-7
CASSLLVGGARGYTF,TGTGCCAGCAGTCTGCTTGTCGGGGGCGCGCGGGGCTACACCTTC,TRBV27,-,-,TRBJ1-2
CATQTPKGNSPLHF,TGTGCCACCCAGACTCCTAAGGGGAATTCACCCCTCCACTTT,TRBV10-3,once,-,TRBJ1-6
CASSLGVFSGNTIYF,TGTGCCAGCAGCTTAGGGGTTTTTTCTGGAAACACCATATATTTT,TRBV5-6,-,-,TRBJ1-3
CSVEVFGLSYEQYF,TGCAGCGTTGAAGTTTTTGGCTTGTCCTACGAGCAGTACTTC,TRBV29-1,-,-,TRBJ2-7
CAISPGGDLYEQYF,TGTGCCATCAGTCCGGGAGGGGATCTATACGAGCAGTACTTC,TRBV10-3,-,TRBD2,TRBJ2-7
CAGSGTRTDTQYF,TGTGCCGGGAGCGGGACCCGCACAGATACGCAGTATTTT,TRBV7-2,-,TRBD2,TRBJ2-3
CASSVGGAFNQPQHF,TGTGCCAGCAGCGTAGGGGGGGCCTTCAATCAGCCCCAGCATTTT,TRBV9,few,-,TRBJ1-5
CASSVENEQFF,TGTGCCAGCAGCGTAGAGAATGAGCAGTTCTTC,TRBV9,-,-,TRBJ2-1
CASSQEDRPRLAGAVEQYF,TGCGCCAGCAGCCAAGAGGATCGCCCTAGACTAGCGGGAGCGGTCGAGCAGTACTTC,TRBV4-3,few,TRBD2,TRBJ2-7
CASSDDSRRGYGYTF,TGTGCCAGCAGTGACGATTCCCGCAGGGGCTATGGCTACACCTTC,TRBV2,-,-,TRBJ1-2
CASSLWGQAGSTGELFF,TGCGCCAGCAGCTTGTGGGGGCAAGCGGGTAGCACCGGGGAGCTGTTTTTT,TRBV5-1,-,-,TRBJ2-2
CASSLSGGNEQYF,TGTGCCAGCAGCTTAAGCGGAGGTAACGAGCAGTACTTC,TRBV7-9,few,-,TRBJ2-7
CASSFSEGGRVEKLFF,TGTGCCAGCAGTTTCTCCGAGGGGGGCCGCGTAGAAAAACTGTTTTTT,TRBV27,-,-,TRBJ1-4
CASSYSGQSYEQYF,TGTGCCAGCAGTTACTCGGGGCAGTCCTACGAGCAGTACTTC,TRBV6-5,-,-,TRBJ2-7
CASSQVESDEQFF,TGTGCCAGCAGCCAAGTTGAAAGCGATGAGCAGTTCTTC,TRBV14,-,-,TRBJ2-1
CASSGSSGGATDTQYF,TGTGCCAGCAGCGGAAGTAGCGGGGGGGCAACAGATACGCAGTATTTT,TRBV9,-,TRBD2,TRBJ2-3
CASSLNREGPYTF,TGTGCCAGCAGCCTTAATCGCGAGGGCCCCTACACCTTC,TRBV16,-,-,TRBJ1-2
CASSLGTGREAFF,TGTGCCAGCAGCTTAGGGACAGGGAGGGAAGCTTTCTTT,TRBV7-2,-,TRBD1,TRBJ1-1
CASSSTGFGNEKLFF,TGTGCCAGCAGCTCGACAGGGTTTGGTAATGAAAAACTGTTTTTT,TRBV4-2,-,TRBD1,TRBJ1-4
CASSEEGSRQYF,TGTGCCAGCAGTGAGGAGGGTAGCAGGCAGTACTTC,TRBV2,-,-,TRBJ2-7
CASSKGDTQYF,TGTGCCAGCAGCAAGGGCGATACGCAGTATTTT,TRBV5-6,-,-,TRBJ2-3
CASRTQTSGETQYF,TGCGCCAGCAGGACTCAAACCTCCGGGGAGACCCAGTACTTC,TRBV10-2,once,-,TRBJ2-5
CASNRDKSEKLFF,TGTGCCAGCAACAGGGATAAATCTGAAAAACTGTTTTTT,TRBV2,-,-,TRBJ1-4
CATSREPREISYNEQFF,TGTGCCACCAGCAGAGAACCGCGAGAGATTAGCTACAATGAGCAGTTCTTC,TRBV15,-,-,TRBJ2-1
CASSLGGNGGELFF,TGTGCCAGCAGTTTGGGTGGGAATGGCGGGGAGCTGTTTTTT,TRBV28,-,-,TRBJ2-2
CASRGLAGNEQFF,TGTGCCAGCAGGGGACTAGCGGGGAATGAGCAGTTCTTC,TRBV6-5,-,TRBD2,TRBJ2-1